This T cell receptor (beta chain) is drawn from a study of Ad26.COV2.S vaccination and SARS-CoV-2 variants. For the study at large: Donor allocation was to the COV1001 Ad26.COV2.S trial arm. Ad26.COV2.S, an intramuscular injection, was given once or twice 56 days apart.

Measured with immunoSEQ multiplex PCR; TCRdb has only the in-frame clones, and not every one. The data hold around 300,000 clones, with less than 90% observed a single time. Study results and limitations: Relative to placebo recipients, vaccine recipients exhibited elevated spike-specific TCR breadth.

Trimming cost V 4 bases and J 7 bases; bases outside gene matches: 7. The CDR3 is made up of 14 amino acids. CDR1 and CDR2 from the germline V gene are SGHRS and YFSETQ. A remark on this clone: Its antigen remains unidentified.

Treatment of the sample: some 20 received Ad26.COV2.S at low or high dose, single or two shots; about 5 received placebo; per-sample allocation not given. Collection of the samples took place on day 63 after the first injection of vaccine or placebo. An 18-55-year-old adult in Boston served as donor. The TCR sequence derives from a person aged 18 to 65 who received the Ad26.COV2.S COVID-19 vaccine or a placebo. The chain couples TRBV5-1 to TRBJ2-1, with 8 bases matching TRBD2. The sample in question was peripheral blood, obtained in a trial of Ad26.COV2.S vaccine versus placebo. CDR3 nucleotide sequence: TGCGCCAGCAGCCCGGGACTAGTGAGAAATGAGCAGTTCTTC. This codes for CASSPGLVRNEQFF.